A single sample is the source of the 13 T cell receptor beta chains below, sequenced in a study of blood T cell repertoires in COVID-19. Produced via immunoSEQ multiplex PCR; TCRdb's table is partial and in-frame only. The table has 25,000 to 40,000 clones, 85% to 90% seen once. Sample: peripheral blood. Every receptor here comes from a human donor in a cohort sampled during active COVID-19.

About this clone: The same CDR3 can be traced to other DNA sequences in this sample. The rearrangement links TRBV5-4 to TRBJ1-1, with a possible D match to TRBD1 (5 bases). The CDR3 covers 15 residues. Germline V CDR1 and CDR2: SGHNT, YYREEE (reference sequence). Trimming left V 2 bases short and J 0 bases short, with 11 bases between. CDR3 coding DNA: TGTGCCAGCAGCTTCGGAGGGGCTATGAACACTGAAGCTTTCTTT. Translated, it gives CASSFGGAMNTEAFF.

This clone was seen a handful of times. The DNA of the CDR3 is TGCGCCAGCAGTGAAGGAGTAGTCACTGAAGCTTTCTTT. Translating it yields CASSEGVVTEAFF. The gene calls are TRBV10-1 and TRBJ1-1; unclear D gene. There are 13 residues in the CDR3. CDR1 WNHNN and CDR2 SYGVQD come from the germline V gene (reference sequence). V lost 3 bases and J 4 bases, leaving 9 bases between the germline ends.

The chain employs TRBV6-5 and TRBJ1-2, with TRBD1 matching over 10 bases. Trimming took 6 bases from V and 2 from J; bases not matched to a gene: 3. The V gene's germline CDR1 is MNHEY and CDR2 SVGAGI. This CDR3 has 14 amino acids. In DNA form, the CDR3 reads TGTGCCAGCAGGGAGACAGGGGGCAACTATGGCTACACCTTC. Residues: CASRETGGNYGYTF.

The chain carries TRBV2 and TRBJ1-6, with a tentative D call TRBD1 (5 bases). CDR1 and CDR2 (germline): SNHLY, FYNNEI. Deletions cut 6 bases from V and 8 bases from J, with 20 bases between. The length of the CDR3 is 16 residues. This chain's CDR3 is CASSVDMSFRDSPLHF. In nucleotides, the CDR3 is TGTGCCAGCAGCGTGGACATGTCCTTTCGGGATTCACCCCTCCACTTT. Using reference TRBV2 and TRBJ1-6 for the parts outside the CDR3, the full variable domain is EPEVTQTPSHQVTQMGQEVILRCVPISNHLYFYWYRQILGQKVEFLVSFYNNEISEKSEIFDDQFSVERPDGSNFTLKIRSTKLEDSAMYFCASSVDMSFRDSPLHFGNGTRLTVT.

This clone appeared once. The chain couples TRBV5-1 to TRBJ1-4; TRBD1 agrees at 7 bases. V dropped 1 base and J dropped 0; count of bases not matched to a gene: 12. CDR1 is SGHRS, CDR2 YFSETQ, per germline. The CDR3 consists of 19 residues. The CDR3 DNA reads TGCGCCAGCAGCTTGTATTTTTCAGGGGGAACAGCAACTAATGAAAAACTGTTTTTT. The encoded protein is CASSLYFSGGTATNEKLFF.

The V call is TRBV24-1, the J call TRBJ2-1; D gene ambiguous. Trimming removed 1 base at V and 3 bases at J, with 6 bases between. In germline, CDR1 is KGHDR, CDR2 SFDVKD. The CDR3 contains 14 residues. CDR3 DNA: TGTGCCACCAGTGATTTCTCTAGCTACAATGAGCAGTTCTTC. As protein: CATSDFSSYNEQFF.

The chain couples TRBV18 to TRBJ2-6, with 8 nucleotides matching TRBD1. Germline CDR1 reads KGHSH; CDR2 reads LQKENI. J gave up 2 bases and V 2 bases, and 5 bases lay outside the gene matches. This CDR3 has 17 amino acids. CDR3: CASSPIQGAAGANVLTF. Written as DNA, the CDR3 is TGTGCCAGCTCACCAATTCAGGGGGCAGCTGGGGCCAACGTCCTGACTTTC.

The chain recombines TRBV19 with TRBJ1-5, with D tentatively TRBD1 (5 bases). Trimming pared 6 bases from V and 5 bases from J, leaving 11 bases between. Germline V gives CDR1 LNHDA, CDR2 SQIVND (reference sequence). This CDR3 has 13 residues. This CDR3 is CASSPGGDQPQHF. In DNA, the CDR3 is TGTGCCAGTAGCCCGGGGGGGGATCAGCCCCAGCATTTT.

The chain recombines TRBV6-5 with TRBJ2-2; a weak D match, TRBD1 (7 bases). Between the trimmed V and J ends, which lost 6 bases and 7 bases, there was a span of 15 bases. The CDR3 loop spans 14 amino acids. Germline CDR1 reads MNHEY; CDR2 reads SVGAGI. The CDR3 here is CASSRQGLGGELFF. In nucleotides, the CDR3 is TGTGCCAGCAGCCGACAGGGACTCGGCGGGGAGCTGTTTTTT.

This rearrangement joins TRBV28 to TRBJ2-5; maybe TRBD2 (5 bases). CDR3 length: 16 residues. Per germline, CDR1 MDHEN and CDR2 SYDVKM. V shed 5 bases and J shed 5 bases, with 21 bases lying between them. The CDR3 DNA sequence: TGTGCCAGCAGTGCCCCGCCCGCGGGCAGGAGGGAGACCCAGTACTTC. Its translation is CASSAPPAGRRETQYF. The whole variable domain, filled in from reference TRBV28 and TRBJ2-5, reads DVKVTQSSRYLVKRTGEKVFLECVQDMDHENMFWYRQDPGLGLRLIYFSYDVKMKEKGDIPEGYSVSREKKERFSLILESASTNQTSMYLCASSAPPAGRRETQYFGPGTRLLVL.

The rearrangement links TRBV30 to TRBJ2-7, with D unclear. Germline CDR1 GTSNPN, CDR2 SVGIG (reference sequence). CDR3 length: 11 residues. Deletions cut 1 base from V and 7 bases from J, with 8 bases between. The CDR3 is CAWSGGGEQYF. CDR3 nucleotides: TGTGCCTGGAGTGGTGGCGGTGAGCAGTACTTC.

The table lists this clone with a count of one. The chain employs TRBV4-1 and TRBJ2-1; 8 nucleotides match TRBD2. With V trimmed by 0 bases and J by 4 bases, 8 bases remained unmatched. The CDR3 is 17 amino acids. Germline CDR1 reads MGHRA; CDR2 reads YSYEKL. For the CDR3, the DNA is TGCGCCAGCAGCCAAGATGGGGCGGGGGGATATTACAATGAGCAGTTCTTC. This translates into CASSQDGAGGYYNEQFF.

The rearrangement uses TRBV12-3 or TRBV12-4 and TRBJ2-3; weak D call: TRBD2 (6 bases). Trimming pared 5 bases from V and 6 bases from J, leaving 9 bases between. The CDR3 runs to 12 residues. DNA of the CDR3: TGTGCCAGCAGTACTAGCTCTGATACGCAGTATTTT. Amino acid sequence: CASSTSSDTQYF.